The present T cell receptor (beta chain) was sequenced within a study of blood T cell repertoires in COVID-19. On the study more broadly: Specimens from acute and convalescent COVID-19 originated in the United States, Italy and Spain.

There are a few counts of this clone. Original processing notes: Amplified reference gene primers provided the basis for estimating nucleated cell counts. Generated by immunoSEQ multiplex PCR, the TCRdb table keeps only in-frame clones and is missing some. V and J calls and clone size are given by that table; D and trimming were obtained from the DNA. Among 120,000 to 150,000 clones, roughly 78% were seen once, and the ten largest hold around 15%. The sequencing sample was made of peripheral blood. This receptor was taken from a human donor with acute or convalescent COVID-19. The donor label of this sample is uncertain.

Here the CDR3 DNA reads TGTGCCAGTAGTCTAAGTTCGGGGAAGTACGAGCAGTACTTC. It codes for CASSLSSGKYEQYF. The chain employs TRBV19 and TRBJ2-7; TRBD2 is a possible D gene (5 bases). Trimming left V 5 bases short and J 4 bases short, with 15 bases between. The length of the CDR3 is 14 residues. Germline lookup yields CDR1 LNHDA and CDR2 SQIVND (reference sequence).